Below, 24 T cell receptor beta chains from the same sample are listed, as sequenced in a study of radiation and T cells in renal cell carcinoma. TCRdb keeps only in-frame clones here, not all; method: immunoSEQ multiplex PCR. The profile shows about 95,000 clones, about 86% of them singletons. Time point of the sample: baseline pretreatment blood. Indicated treatment: 15 Gy SBRT to primary tumor, nephrectomy 4 weeks later. The specimen comprised blood, sampled from a patient whose treatment included radiotherapy and nephrectomy. The source is a man in his fifties with renal cell carcinoma.

The chain is built from TRBV7-3 and TRBJ1-2; D gene unclear. CDR3 length equals 13 residues. Trimming pared 5 bases from V and 2 bases from J, leaving 9 bases between. The V gene's germline CDR1 is SGHTA and CDR2 FQGTGA. The CDR3 DNA follows: TGTGCCAGCAGCCCCGACGGAAACTATGGCTACACCTTC. Amino acid sequence: CASSPDGNYGYTF.

The chain joins TRBV6-8 to TRBJ1-5, with D maybe TRBD1 (6 bases). Per germline, CDR1 MNHGY and CDR2 SAAAGT. The CDR3 runs 15 residues. Trimming pared 2 bases from V and 5 bases from J, leaving 13 bases between. CDR3 nucleotides: TGTGCCAGCAGTTACGGGGGGCGTTCGGATCAGCCCCAGCATTTT. Residues: CASSYGGRSDQPQHF.

This chain uses TRBV5-1 with TRBJ1-4; a weak D match, TRBD1 (6 bases). Germline CDR1 reads SGHRS; CDR2 reads YFSETQ. This CDR3 contains 15 residues. With 0 bases removed from V and 2 bases from J, the gap between germline ends came to 8 bases. CDR3 protein: CASSLDRATNEKLFF. The CDR3 coding sequence is TGCGCCAGCAGCTTGGACAGGGCTACTAATGAAAAACTGTTTTTT.

This sequence joins TRBV7-3 and TRBJ2-3, with 8 bases lining up with TRBD2. Germline loops: CDR1 SGHTA, CDR2 FQGTGA. J lost 0 bases, V lost 2 bases, and 1 base had no gene match. The CDR3 runs to 15 residues. CDR3 DNA sequence: TGTGCCAGCAGCTTAGTAGCGGGGAGCACAGATACGCAGTATTTT. Encoded protein: CASSLVAGSTDTQYF. Full variable domain (missing parts from reference TRBV7-3 and TRBJ2-3): GAGVSQTPSNKVTEKGKYVELRCDPISGHTALYWYRQSLGQGPEFLIYFQGTGAADDSGLPNDRFFAVRPEGSVSTLKIQRTERGDSAVYLCASSLVAGSTDTQYFGPGTRLTVL.

The V and J genes are TRBV18 and TRBJ1-1, with 10 nucleotides matching TRBD1. V lost 4 bases and J lost 5; bases outside the gene matches: 1. CDR1 is KGHSH and CDR2 is LQKENI in the germline V gene. This CDR3 has 13 residues. The CDR3 sequence: CASSRTGGTEAFF. The CDR3 DNA is TGTGCCAGCTCACGGACAGGGGGGACTGAAGCTTTCTTT.

The V and J genes are TRBV2 and TRBJ2-5, with D possibly matching TRBD1 (6 bases). The CDR3 runs 14 residues. Germline CDR1 and CDR2: SNHLY and FYNNEI. V lost 8 bases, J lost 7 bases, and 20 bases lay in between. The CDR3 DNA is TGTGCCAGCGGTCGACAGGCCCCGGTTGGGACCCAGTACTTC. As protein: CASGRQAPVGTQYF.

The gene calls are TRBV27 and TRBJ2-5; 8 bases line up with TRBD2. Germline CDR1 is MNHEY and CDR2 is SMNVEV (reference sequence). There are 16 residues in the CDR3. Losses at the gene ends were 3 bases for V and 0 bases for J; bases not matched to a gene: 6. The CDR3 sequence is CASSFGLAGHQETQYF. The CDR3 nucleotides are TGTGCCAGCAGTTTCGGACTAGCAGGCCACCAAGAGACCCAGTACTTC.

J is TRBJ1-2 and V is TRBV30, with 7 bases aligning to TRBD1. The CDR3 is made up of 14 amino acids. The J segment lost 7 bases and the V segment lost 1 base, leaving 9 bases of the junction unmatched. Germline loops: CDR1 GTSNPN, CDR2 SVGIG (reference sequence). Here the CDR3 reads CAWSAAQGVFGYTF. The DNA of the CDR3 is TGTGCCTGGAGTGCCGCTCAGGGGGTTTTTGGCTACACCTTC.

V and J are TRBV5-1 and TRBJ2-7, with 10 bases fitting TRBD1. The germline V gene encodes CDR1 SGHRS and CDR2 YFSETQ. The CDR3 extends over 13 amino acids. V was pared by 5 bases and J by 6 bases, with 5 bases of the junction left unmatched. This chain's CDR3 is CASRGQGFGEQYF. DNA for the CDR3: TGCGCCAGCAGGGGACAGGGGTTTGGCGAGCAGTACTTC.

The genes are TRBV7-9 and TRBJ2-7; the match to TRBD1 covers 7 bases. From germline, CDR1 is SEHNR and CDR2 FQNEAQ (reference sequence). The CDR3 runs 14 residues. The V gene end was trimmed by 3 bases and the J gene end by 6 bases; junction bases not matched to a gene: 8. The CDR3 DNA follows: TGTGCCAGCAGCTTTCACGGACAGGTAGGCGAGCAGTACTTC. It yields the protein CASSFHGQVGEQYF.

This chain uses TRBV7-3 with TRBJ2-2; the D gene is possibly TRBD1 (6 bases). Germline lookup yields CDR1 SGHTA and CDR2 FQGTGA. Trimming took off 4 bases at V and 0 bases at J, with 9 bases between the two ends. This CDR3 region has 15 residues. For the CDR3, the DNA is TGTGCCAGCAGCTCGACAGGAACGAACACCGGGGAGCTGTTTTTT. It encodes CASSSTGTNTGELFF.

The chain employs TRBV28 and TRBJ2-7, with 8 positions matching TRBD2. Germline CDR1 is MDHEN and CDR2 is SYDVKM. The CDR3 covers 15 residues. The ends lost 3 bases at V and 5 bases at J; junction bases unmatched: 9. The CDR3 loop is CASSLPGTRAHEQYF. Here the CDR3 DNA reads TGTGCCAGCAGTTTGCCCGGGACTAGGGCCCACGAGCAGTACTTC.

This clone was seen more than once but under ten times. The chain combines TRBV4-1 with TRBJ1-1, with a tentative D call TRBD1 (6 bases). The germline CDR1 and CDR2 sequences are MGHRA and YSYEKL. The V and J ends lost 0 bases and 3 bases respectively, with 11 bases between them. The CDR3 consists of 15 residues. Here the CDR3 reads CASSQDDGGYTEAFF. The CDR3, as DNA: TGCGCCAGCAGCCAAGATGACGGGGGCTACACTGAAGCTTTCTTT.

The chain combines TRBV6-5 with TRBJ1-3; D unclear. Germline CDR1 is MNHEY and CDR2 is SVGAGI. The germline V and J ends were trimmed by 2 bases and 1 base, with 6 bases remaining between them. The CDR3 has 14 amino acids. The CDR3 nucleotides read TGTGCCAGCAGTTACGCGCGATCTGGAAACACCATATATTTT. Its translation is CASSYARSGNTIYF.

This chain connects TRBV27 to TRBJ1-2; TRBD1 is a possible D gene (6 bases). CDR1 and CDR2 (germline): MNHEY, SMNVEV (reference sequence). CDR3 length: 13 residues. V shed 6 bases and J shed 2 bases, with 10 bases lying between them. The DNA for the CDR3 is TGTGCCAGCAGCCTACAGGGAAACTATGGCTACACCTTC. Translated: CASSLQGNYGYTF.

The J gene is TRBJ2-5, the V gene TRBV6-6, with D hard to call. The V end was cut by 6 bases, the J end by 4 bases, with 6 bases between. Germline V gene sequence: CDR1 MNHNY, CDR2 SVGAGI (reference sequence). There are 11 residues in the CDR3. The CDR3, as DNA: TGTGCCAGCAGCTTCGGAGAGACCCAGTACTTC. Translated, it gives CASSFGETQYF.

The genes are TRBV10-3 and TRBJ2-7; 8 positions agree with TRBD1. CDR1 is ENHRY, CDR2 SYGVKD, per germline. The CDR3 is 16 amino acids. J was trimmed by 3 bases and V by 2 bases; bases with no gene match: 9. The CDR3 loop is CAISEQGQGAGYEQYF. CDR3 DNA sequence: TGTGCCATCAGTGAGCAAGGACAGGGTGCGGGCTACGAGCAGTACTTC.

This chain joins TRBV13 and TRBJ2-1; possible D gene TRBD1, 5 bases. V dropped 2 bases and J dropped 9 bases, with 14 bases sitting between them. The germline V gene has CDR1 PRHDT and CDR2 FYEKMQ (reference sequence). The CDR3 spans 14 residues. CDR3 loop: CASSLYVGVPEQFF. The CDR3 DNA is TGTGCCAGCAGCTTATATGTAGGGGTCCCTGAGCAGTTCTTC.

CDR3 DNA: TGTGCCAGCAGCGGCCGGGCCAGCAACTATGGCTACACCTTC. This gives the protein CASSGRASNYGYTF. This chain links TRBV5-8 with TRBJ1-2; no clear D gene. CDR1 SGHTS and CDR2 YDEGEE come from the germline V gene. The CDR3 consists of 14 residues. Deletions cut 4 bases from V and 2 bases from J, with 12 bases between.

The gene calls are TRBV30 and TRBJ1-1; 7 positions agree with TRBD1. Trimming took 5 bases from V and 1 from J; bases not matched to a gene: 4. The germline V gene encodes CDR1 GTSNPN and CDR2 SVGIG (reference sequence). This CDR3 spans 13 amino acids. CDR3 protein: CAWGDSPNTEAFF. The CDR3 nucleotides read TGTGCCTGGGGGGACAGCCCGAACACTGAAGCTTTCTTT.

The chain uses TRBV5-1 and TRBJ1-1; 7 bases align to TRBD1. CDR1 and CDR2 (germline): SGHRS, YFSETQ. Trimming removed 0 bases from V and 3 bases from J; junction bases left unmatched: 2. CDR3 length: 14 residues. This chain's CDR3 is CASSLGDSYTEAFF. For the CDR3, the DNA is TGCGCCAGCAGCTTGGGGGACAGCTACACTGAAGCTTTCTTT.

The CDR3 spells CASSQSMSHEQYF. The CDR3 DNA sequence: TGCGCCAGCAGTCAATCGATGAGCCACGAGCAGTACTTC. The chain joins TRBV23-1 to TRBJ2-7; D remains unclear. TRBV23-1 is an ORF, and what it does is uncertain. V was cut by 0 bases and J by 5 bases, with 8 bases left in between. The CDR3 consists of 13 residues.

This chain connects TRBV5-1 to TRBJ1-5; D not resolved. The germline gives CDR1 SGHRS, CDR2 YFSETQ. The CDR3 length is 10 residues. The ends were cut back, 4 bases at V and 15 bases at J, with 11 bases in the middle. CDR3 DNA sequence: TGCGCCAGCAGCGGGGAGTACCTGCATTTT. It yields the protein CASSGEYLHF. Using reference TRBV5-1 and TRBJ1-5 for the parts outside the CDR3, the full variable domain is KAGVTQTPRYLIKTRGQQVTLSCSPISGHRSVSWYQQTPGQGLQFLFEYFSETQRNKGNFPGRFSGRQFSNSRSEMNVSTLELGDSALYLCASSGEYLHFGDGTRLSIL.

CDR3 region: CASSYRRAGEQYF. The DNA for the CDR3 is TGTGCCAGCAGCTACCGCCGGGCTGGCGAGCAGTACTTC. The chain is built from TRBV7-9 and TRBJ2-5; D call uncertain. The J call may be in error: the DNA end matches TRBJ2-7 better. The CDR3 spans 13 residues. Germline V gene sequence: CDR1 SEHNR, CDR2 FQNEAQ (reference sequence).